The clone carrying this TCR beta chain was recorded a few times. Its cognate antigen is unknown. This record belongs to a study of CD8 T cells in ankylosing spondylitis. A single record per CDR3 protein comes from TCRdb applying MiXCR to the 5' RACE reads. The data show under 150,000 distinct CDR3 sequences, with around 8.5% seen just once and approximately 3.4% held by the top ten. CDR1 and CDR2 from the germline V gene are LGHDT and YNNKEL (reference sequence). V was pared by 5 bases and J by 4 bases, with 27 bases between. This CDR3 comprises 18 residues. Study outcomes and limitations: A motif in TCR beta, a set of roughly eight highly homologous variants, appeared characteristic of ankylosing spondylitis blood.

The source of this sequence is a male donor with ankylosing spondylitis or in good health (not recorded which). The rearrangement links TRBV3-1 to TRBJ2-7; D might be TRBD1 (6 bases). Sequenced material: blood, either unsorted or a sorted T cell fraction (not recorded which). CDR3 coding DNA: TGTGCCAGCAGCTCGGGGCCGGCAGGGGCCTTTTTACAATACGAGCAGTACTTC. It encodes CASSSGPAGAFLQYEQYF.